This section outlines one T cell receptor beta chain sequence together with its context. Its antigen is as yet unknown. This record comes from a study of T cells in localized non-small cell lung cancer. Whole-study findings and limits: Uninvolved adjacent lung had more T cell clonality than any other tissue, topping tumor. Multi-region tumor sequencing was not done, so intratumor heterogeneity could not be excluded.

The method was immunoSEQ multiplex PCR; TCRdb's version includes in-frame clones alone and lacks a portion of them. The sample lists about 52,000 clones, about 87% occurring once. V was trimmed by 2 bases and J by 3 bases, leaving 2 bases between them. The germline CDR1 and CDR2 sequences are SGHDT and YYEEEE. The CDR3 contains 11 residues. The specimen was PBMCs, collected before any cancer treatment. This clonotype was sampled from a female donor with stage II lung adenocarcinoma. The rearrangement joins TRBV5-6 to TRBJ1-2, with D unclear. As DNA, the CDR3 is TGTGCCAGCAGCTTCGACTATGGCTACACCTTC. Amino acids: CASSFDYGYTF.